There are many counts of the clone carrying this T cell receptor beta chain. What it binds is not known. The sample comes from a study of regulatory T cells in long-lasting Graves disease. Study-wide results and caveats: The researchers studied only peripheral blood, not thyroid tissue. Preferential use of TRBV28, TRBJ1-2 and TRBJ2-5 was seen in persistent disease.

The time point here: persistent/refractory GD, antithyroid drugs over 5 years with positive TRAb. RNA from PBMCs was the source of the TCR library. Per American Thyroid Association guidelines, Graves' disease was diagnosed. V shed 7 bases and J shed 3 bases, with 19 bases lying between them. CDR1 and CDR2 from the germline V gene are MNHEY and SMNVEV (reference sequence). This CDR3 spans 15 amino acids. TCR beta libraries were built with iRepertoire HTBI primers and Arm-PCR of CDR3 regions. TCRdb ran MiXCR on the multiplex PCR reads and lists one entry per CDR3 protein. In the table there are about 430,000 distinct CDR3 sequences, approximately 22% of which are singletons.

This specimen was peripheral blood mononuclear cells (PBMCs), taken when the disease was refractory, from a patient treated with antithyroid drugs. This chain uses TRBV27 with TRBJ2-7, with a possible D match to TRBD2 (6 bases). The clonotype was recovered from a female donor with Graves disease. Here the CDR3 reads CASKITRGGVYEQYF. CDR3 in DNA: TGTGCCAGCAAGATCACCCGCGGCGGGGTCTACGAGCAGTACTTC.